This T cell receptor beta chain was retrieved from a study of blood T cell repertoires in COVID-19. Clones were read by immunoSEQ multiplex PCR, and TCRdb kept only the in-frame ones, dropping some. Among around 190,000 clones, around nine tenths were seen once, and the ten largest hold roughly a sixth. Patients at the Seattle site were enrolled during active infection and followed longitudinally. This CDR3 comprises 15 residues. J was trimmed by 3 bases and V by 5 bases; bases with no gene match: 5. Germline V CDR1 and CDR2: SGHAT, FQNNGV. The TCR comes from a man aged 50 or older with COVID-19, enrolled during active disease. Sequencing was performed on peripheral blood. The chain combines TRBV11-2 with TRBJ2-5; 11 nucleotides line up with TRBD1. CDR3 loop: CASSRSGQGEETQYF. The CDR3, as DNA: TGTGCCAGCAGCAGGTCGGGACAGGGGGAAGAGACCCAGTACTTC.